Listed below are T cell receptor beta chains from one sample, sequenced in a study of blood T cell repertoires in COVID-19. Clones were read by immunoSEQ multiplex PCR, and TCRdb kept only the in-frame ones, dropping some. Of over 200,000 clones listed, roughly 90% are singletons. The sample taken for sequencing was PBMCs or T cells enriched from blood (not recorded which). The source of these receptors is a woman in her 30s who had been exposed to COVID-19. Each CDR3 is given with its conserved first and last residue. The D gene is left open where the match is weak. Not all rows give a size; the values are once, few, many and, for expanded clones, a class.

-	TRBV19	-	TRBJ1-5	TGTGCCAGTAGTGCTGGACAGTCTAGCAATCAGCCCCAGCATTTT	CASSAGQSSNQPQHF
-	TRBV19	-	TRBJ1-2	TGTGCCAGCAAACCCCGTTGGCCCAAAGGAGACTATGGCTACACCTTC	CASKPRWPKGDYGYTF
-	TRBV5-1	TRBD1	TRBJ2-1	TGCGCCAGCAGCTTGGCCCCAACGGGACAGGGATTAGGCAATGAGCAGTTCTTC	CASSLAPTGQGLGNEQFF
-	TRBV9	TRBD1	TRBJ2-6	TGTGCCAGCAGCGCGTCCGGGACAGGAGGCCCTGGGGCCAACGTCCTGACTTTC	CASSASGTGGPGANVLTF
-	TRBV19	-	TRBJ1-5	TGTGCCAGTAGTATAGGGCATCGGGAGCCCCAGCATTTT	CASSIGHREPQHF
-	TRBV27	-	TRBJ1-2	TGTGCCAGCAGTCCTTACCCCGACAGAATCGGCTTAGGAGGCTACACCTTC	CASSPYPDRIGLGGYTF
few	TRBV25-1	TRBD1	TRBJ1-5	TGTGCCAGCAGTGGACAGGGTGGGCAGCCCCAGCATTTT	CASSGQGGQPQHF
-	TRBV5-6	-	TRBJ2-3	TGTGCCAGCAGCTTGATTCCTAGCGCTGCCACAGATACGCAGTATTTT	CASSLIPSAATDTQYF
-	TRBV7-9	-	TRBJ1-1	TGTGCCAGCAGCGGGCTGAACACTGAAGCTTTCTTT	CASSGLNTEAFF
-	TRBV5-1	TRBD2	TRBJ2-1	TGCGCCAGCAGCCCATTAGCGGGGGCCACCTACAATGAGCAGTTCTTC	CASSPLAGATYNEQFF
-	TRBV14	TRBD1	TRBJ2-7	TGTGCCAGCAGCTATAAAACAGGGGTCGCGTACGAGCAGTACTTC	CASSYKTGVAYEQYF
-	TRBV28	TRBD1	TRBJ2-2	TGTGCCAGCAGTCCAGGGGGCCCCGGGGAGCTGTTTTTT	CASSPGGPGELFF
-	TRBV5-4	-	TRBJ1-2	TGTGCCAGCAGCTCTGACACTAACTATGGCTACACCTTC	CASSSDTNYGYTF
-	TRBV5-1	-	TRBJ1-1	TGCGCCAGCAGTTCGGGGTCTATCAACACTGAAGCTTTCTTT	CASSSGSINTEAFF
once	TRBV19	TRBD1	TRBJ1-4	TGTGCCAGTACTACCGGGACAGTCAATGAAAAACTGTTTTTT	CASTTGTVNEKLFF
-	TRBV29-1	-	TRBJ1-2	TGCAGCGTGCTTCAGGGGTCCTATGGCTACACCTTC	CSVLQGSYGYTF
few	TRBV27	TRBD2	TRBJ2-1	TGTGCCAGCAGTCCTGGGTTGGTAGCGGGGAGTGAGCAGTTCTTC	CASSPGLVAGSEQFF
-	TRBV24-1	TRBD1	TRBJ1-4	TGTGCCACCAGCTCGGGACAGATGAATGAAAAACTGTTTTTT	CATSSGQMNEKLFF
-	TRBV6-5	-	TRBJ1-2	TGTGCCAGCAGCCTAGAGCAAGACTATGGCTACACCTTC	CASSLEQDYGYTF
-	TRBV6-2/TRBV6-3	TRBD1	TRBJ1-5	TGTGCCAGCAGTTACGGGTTGGGCAGGGGGAGCAATCAGCCCCAGCATTTT	CASSYGLGRGSNQPQHF
-	TRBV28	TRBD1	TRBJ1-5	TGTGCCAGCAGAGGACAGGGGGAGGGCGGTCAGCCCCAGCATTTT	CASRGQGEGGQPQHF
-	TRBV5-1	-	TRBJ1-1	TGCGCCAGCAGCTTCGATCCAGGGGCCCTAAGACCGAACACTGAAGCTTTCTTT	CASSFDPGALRPNTEAFF
few	TRBV3-1/TRBV3-2	-	TRBJ1-2	TGTGCCAGCAGCCAAGGACAAACAGGCTCTATCGGCTACACCTTC	CASSQGQTGSIGYTF
-	TRBV7-9	-	TRBJ2-7	TGTGCCAGCAGCTGGCAGGGCCACGAGCAGTACTTC	CASSWQGHEQYF
-	TRBV27	TRBD1	TRBJ2-7	TGTGCCAGCAGTCCCACACCGGGACAGAATTACTACGAGCAGTACTTC	CASSPTPGQNYYEQYF
-	TRBV30	-	TRBJ2-3	TGTGCCTGGCGATTAGGGGCCACAGATACGCAGTATTTT	CAWRLGATDTQYF
-	TRBV5-1	TRBD1	TRBJ2-6	TGCGCCAGCAGGTCCGGTTTTGTGGGACAGATGAACTCTGGGGCCAACGTCCTGACTTTC	CASRSGFVGQMNSGANVLTF
-	TRBV11-2	-	TRBJ1-1	TGTGCCAGCAGTCCATACGGGGTTTTAAAATTTTTC	CASSPYGVLKFF
-	TRBV7-9	TRBD1	TRBJ1-2	TGTGCCAGCAGCACACAGGGACAGGGGTTTAATGGCTACACCTTC	CASSTQGQGFNGYTF
-	TRBV2	-	TRBJ1-6	TGTGCCAGCAGTTTTACAGGGTTAGGTAATTCACCCCTCCACTTT	CASSFTGLGNSPLHF
-	TRBV6-5	-	TRBJ1-5	TGTGCCAGCAGTTACAGGGGGGGCCCTGGGCAGCCCCAGCATTTT	CASSYRGGPGQPQHF
-	TRBV13	TRBD1	TRBJ2-3	TGTGCCAGCAGCTTGGCGACAGGGGTAGGCACAGATACGCAGTATTTT	CASSLATGVGTDTQYF
-	TRBV2	-	TRBJ1-2	TGTGCCAGCAGCCATCCGGGTGCTGGCTACACCTTC	CASSHPGAGYTF
-	TRBV23-1	TRBD1	TRBJ1-4	TGCGCCAGCAGTCAAATAACAGGGGAGTTGACTAATGAAAAACTGTTTTTT	CASSQITGELTNEKLFF